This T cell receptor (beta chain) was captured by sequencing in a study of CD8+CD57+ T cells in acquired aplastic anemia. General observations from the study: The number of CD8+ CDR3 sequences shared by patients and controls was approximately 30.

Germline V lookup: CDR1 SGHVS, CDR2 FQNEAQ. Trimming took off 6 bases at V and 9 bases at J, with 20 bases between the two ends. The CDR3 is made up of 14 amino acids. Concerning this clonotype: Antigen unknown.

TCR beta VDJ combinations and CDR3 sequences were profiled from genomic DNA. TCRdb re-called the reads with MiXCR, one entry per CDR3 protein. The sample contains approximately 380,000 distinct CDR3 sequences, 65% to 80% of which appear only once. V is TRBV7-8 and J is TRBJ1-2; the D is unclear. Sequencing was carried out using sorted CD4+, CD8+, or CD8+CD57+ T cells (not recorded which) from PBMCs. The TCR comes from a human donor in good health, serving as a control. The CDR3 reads CASSESDPNYCYTF. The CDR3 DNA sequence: TGTGCCAGCAGTGAGTCTGACCCGAACTACTGCTACACCTTC.